These 12 T cell receptor beta chains were all obtained from the same sample, sequenced in a study of blood T cell repertoires in COVID-19. Assay used: immunoSEQ multiplex PCR; TCRdb lists only in-frame clones, some missing. Seen here are approximately 290,000 clones, 80% to 90% observed once, and the top ten hold about 4.3%. Sequenced sample: PBMCs or T cells enriched from blood (not recorded which). These receptors were collected from a woman aged 25 to 39 who had recovered from COVID-19.

The chain recombines TRBV5-1 with TRBJ2-2; 7 bases agree with TRBD1. Germline lookup yields CDR1 SGHRS and CDR2 YFSETQ. The V gene end was trimmed by 3 bases and the J gene end by 3 bases; junction bases not matched to a gene: 5. The CDR3 contains 15 residues. This CDR3 is CASSSTGSHTGELFF. The CDR3 DNA follows: TGCGCCAGCAGCTCGACAGGGTCCCACACCGGGGAGCTGTTTTTT.

The V and J genes are TRBV7-9 and TRBJ2-7, with D possibly TRBD2 on 5 matching bases. This CDR3 region has 14 residues. Germline V CDR1 and CDR2: SEHNR, FQNEAQ (reference sequence). The V gene lost 8 bases and the J gene lost 5 bases, with 19 bases spanning the gap. CDR3 in DNA: TGTGCCAGCTCTAACCCCGGGGAAAGGAACGAGCAGTACTTC. Amino acid sequence: CASSNPGERNEQYF.

The rearrangement links TRBV18 to TRBJ1-5; D remains ambiguous. This CDR3 is 13 amino acids long. Germline values: CDR1 KGHSH, CDR2 LQKENI. Deletions cut 5 bases from V and 1 base from J, with 6 bases between. CDR3 sequence reads: CASSGESNQPQHF. The CDR3 coding sequence is TGTGCCAGCTCAGGGGAGAGCAATCAGCCCCAGCATTTT.

This sequence joins TRBV5-1 and TRBJ1-2; weak D call: TRBD1 (5 bases). The CDR3 is made up of 16 amino acids. V dropped 0 bases and J dropped 8 bases, with 20 bases sitting between them. Germline CDR1 and CDR2: SGHRS and YFSETQ. For the CDR3, the DNA is TGCGCCAGCAGCTTGGAAGGGGTCAGGGTAGACGGCGGCTACACCTTC. Translation: CASSLEGVRVDGGYTF. Full variable domain (remainder filled in from reference TRBV5-1 and TRBJ1-2): KAGVTQTPRYLIKTRGQQVTLSCSPISGHRSVSWYQQTPGQGLQFLFEYFSETQRNKGNFPGRFSGRQFSNSRSEMNVSTLELGDSALYLCASSLEGVRVDGGYTFGSGTRLTVV.

The chain couples TRBV6-5 to TRBJ2-7; D perhaps matches TRBD2 (5 bases). The CDR3 runs to 12 residues. Germline lookup yields CDR1 MNHEY and CDR2 SVGAGI. Trimming stripped 5 bases from V and 5 bases from J, with 10 bases between. The CDR3 loop is CASSTSSHEQYF. The CDR3 DNA reads as TGTGCCAGCAGTACCTCTAGCCACGAGCAGTACTTC.

This chain uses TRBV9 with TRBJ1-1, with TRBD1 as a possible D gene (5 bases). The CDR3 is 13 amino acids. Germline V CDR1 and CDR2: SGDLS, YYNGEE. The V gene lost 5 bases and the J gene lost 3 bases, with 11 bases spanning the gap. The CDR3: CASSFEGDTEAFF. DNA of the CDR3: TGTGCCAGCAGTTTTGAAGGGGACACTGAAGCTTTCTTT. The variable domain in full, with the rest retrieved from reference TRBV9 and TRBJ1-1, is DSGVTQTPKHLITATGQRVTLRCSPRSGDLSVYWYQQSLDQGLQFLIQYYNGEERAKGNILERFSAQQFPDLHSELNLSSLELGDSALYFCASSFEGDTEAFFGQGTRLTVV.

J is TRBJ2-7 and V is TRBV30; no definite D call. The germline V and J ends were trimmed by 5 bases and 5 bases, with 10 bases remaining between them. The CDR3 extends over 11 amino acids. The germline V gene encodes CDR1 GTSNPN and CDR2 SVGIG (reference sequence). As DNA, the CDR3 is TGTGCCTGGGAAACACGAAACGAGCAGTACTTC. Translation gives CAWETRNEQYF.

This clone was counted between two and nine times. This chain connects TRBV19 to TRBJ2-1; 12 nucleotides agree with TRBD2. CDR1 is LNHDA, CDR2 SQIVND, per germline (reference sequence). V lost 3 bases, J lost 1 base, and 10 bases stayed unmatched. The CDR3 is 19 residues long. CDR3 region: CASSILTSGRFFSYNEQFF. For the CDR3, the DNA is TGTGCCAGTAGTATTTTAACTAGCGGGAGGTTCTTTTCCTACAATGAGCAGTTCTTC.

The V call is TRBV27, the J call TRBJ1-2; a possible D gene is TRBD1 (5 bases). Germline V lookup: CDR1 MNHEY, CDR2 SMNVEV (reference sequence). Deletions cut 3 bases from V and 4 bases from J, with 21 bases between. The CDR3 totals 17 residues. The CDR3: CASSLGGRGGNSYGYTF. In nucleotides, the CDR3 is TGTGCCAGCAGTTTGGGTGGTCGGGGCGGGAACTCCTATGGCTACACCTTC.

The rearrangement uses TRBV5-4 and TRBJ2-7; 7 nucleotides agree with TRBD1. V lost 4 bases to trimming and J lost 4 bases; unmatched junction nucleotides: 8. The CDR3 runs 14 residues. CDR1 is SGHNT and CDR2 is YYREEE in the germline V gene (reference sequence). The CDR3 spells CASSLGRGQYEQYF. The CDR3 bases are TGTGCCAGCAGCCTGGGAAGGGGGCAGTACGAGCAGTACTTC. Supplemented by reference TRBV5-4 and TRBJ2-7, the full variable domain reads ETGVTQSPTHLIKTRGQQVTLRCSSQSGHNTVSWYQQALGQGPQFIFQYYREEENGRGNFPPRFSGLQFPNYSSELNVNALELDDSALYLCASSLGRGQYEQYFGPGTRLTVT.

The chain recombines TRBV19 with TRBJ2-7; possible D gene TRBD2, 6 bases. CDR3 length: 13 amino acids. Germline assignment: CDR1 LNHDA and CDR2 SQIVND (reference sequence). Trimming left V 5 bases short and J 2 bases short, with 10 bases between. The CDR3: CASSPTSTYEQYF. The DNA for the CDR3 is TGTGCCAGTAGTCCGACTAGTACCTACGAGCAGTACTTC.

This clone was seen just once. The chain uses TRBV2 and TRBJ2-7; D is possibly TRBD1 (6 bases). CDR3 length: 15 amino acids. CDR1 is SNHLY and CDR2 is FYNNEI in the germline V gene. V gave up 7 bases and J gave up 3 bases, with 19 bases separating them. The DNA for the CDR3 is TGTGCCAGCATTTCGAGTGACAGGTCCAACTACGAGCAGTACTTC. It translates to CASISSDRSNYEQYF.